This T cell receptor (beta chain) was identified in a study of shared clonotypes between healthy human individuals (dated by TCRdb to about 2020). For the study in its entirety: Three men and a couple of women, aged 18 to 49 years, made up the cohort. For each donor, CD4 naive and CD4 memory were each given three plates, CD8 naive was given two plates, and CD8 memory was given one plate. Blood TCR repertoires of about 5 healthy adults were deeply sequenced to estimate repertoire size and the extent of clonotype sharing between individuals. To increase sequencing depth and limit assay-specific biases, different laboratories used diverse techniques to prepare libraries and sequence TCR repertoires. Between about 0.8 and 9 billion PBMCs per donor were obtained by leukapheresis. What the authors observed across the whole study: Larger estimated clonotype richness was generally found for naive subsets than for memory subsets. Sampling was restricted to blood, and TCR repertoires in tissue are likely to differ from TCR repertoires in blood. Based on pairwise subsampling, the degree of clonotype sharing among donors was expected to be affected by sequencing depth. Compared with non-shared clonotypes, the clonotypes found in all four sorted-subset donors had higher generation probabilities. Approximately 5% of naive CD4, roughly 3.6% of naive CD8, approximately 2.2% of memory CD4, and around 0.42% of memory CD8 clonotypes were shared across a few donors. Rarefaction of sorted-subset datasets indicated incomplete sequencing despite the large sequencing depth. The genetic and exposure-history diversity represented was limited by the small number of donors.

In regard to this clone: This clone's antigen is unknown. There are no base qualities to consult, and no much larger clone falls within one base.

The donors were healthy, HIV-negative adults with no recently reported acute infections or vaccinations. Every donor was a Caucasian adult residing in Nashville, Tennessee, USA. Magnetic negative selection was used to enrich CD4+ T cells, after which naive cells were positively selected on CD45RA and the negative fraction became the memory subset. Blood was collected by leukapheresis, and PBMCs were isolated by Ficoll-Histopaque density gradient centrifugation and then cryopreserved in liquid nitrogen vapor phase. Analytical flow cytometry was used to check the purity and quantity of each magnetically sorted T cell population. From each sorted fraction, genomic DNA was isolated and quantified by UV absorbance on a Nanodrop 2000c. Using the deep immunoSEQ assay, TCR CDR3 regions were amplified from genomic DNA by multiplex PCR. Extracted genomic DNA from each cell subset was spread evenly across all wells of several immunoSEQ 96-well plates, with each plate serving as a replicate. For sorted subsets, each replicate PCR was loaded with approximately 0.2 ug genomic DNA, equivalent to 30,000 or so T cell genomes. Purified libraries were measured with a Qubit 3.0 fluorometer, size-checked on a Bioanalyzer 2100, and measured again with the KAPA Library Quantification kit. Each immunoSEQ 96-well plate was sequenced on its own single-read 150-cycle Illumina NextSeq 550 flow cell. The paper's data handling went like this. The immunoSEQ output contained only junctional sequences without quality scores, so filtering could not match that applied to full-length reads. Sequences were annotated with PyIR, a Python wrapper for IgBLAST v1.9, and V/J genes and CDR3 were assigned using IMGT germline references. Any read was removed if the V/J assignment was weak (E-value above 1e-6), the CDR3 was missing, or the read contained stop codons, out-of-frame junctions, or ambiguous translated residues. V3J clonotypes were defined by identical inferred V gene, J gene, and CDR3 amino acid sequence. The percentage overlap between two repertoires was calculated by dividing the number of shared unique clonotypes by the size of the smaller repertoire. Three approaches were used to assess repertoire richness: RTK rarefaction, the Chao1 estimator, and Recon v2.1 estimates of unobserved clonotypes. Generation probabilities for all TCRbeta clonotypes obtained by the gDNA method from a handful of donors were computed using OLGA. Not all clones reach the TCRdb copy of this immuneACCESS table, which keeps in-frame sequences only. Checked studies attribute under half of the gap to unresolved V genes and leave the rest unexplained. That table furnishes V, J and clone size, whereas the DNA furnished D and trimming. The sample records over 700,000 clones, 55% to 80% of which are singletons. Less than 2% of the sample comes from the top ten.

Taken from the germline V gene, the CDR1 and CDR2 loops are SNHLY and FYNNEI. The cysteine opens and the phenylalanine closes a CDR3 of 16 amino acids. The sequence is cut down to CDR3 DNA, 48 bases in frame from base 1. Trimmed from V: 4 bases; trimmed from J: 7 bases; junction bases lacking a gene match: 11. The material sequenced was memory CD4+ T cells sorted from blood. The cell subset or site tag for this specimen amounts to: CD45RA-negative fraction. The sequence was collected from a woman in her twenties or thirties in good health. This chain is built from TRBV2 and TRBJ1-5, with 9 bases matching TRBD1. The DNA sequence follows: TGTGCCAGCAGTGGCTTGGGACAGGGTTCGGGCCAGCCCCAGCATTTT. Its protein product is CASSGLGQGSGQPQHF.